A single sample is the source of the 2 T cell receptor beta chains below, sequenced in a study of tumor-infiltrating lymphocytes in primary liver carcinoma. Unsorted bulk tissue of about 20-32 mg yielded co-extracted RNA and DNA. Starting from roughly 0.5 ug of total RNA, TCR beta cDNA was produced with a primer in the constant region. It was through three nested multiplex PCR rounds of slightly modified ARM-PCR that TCR beta libraries arose. A C-beta reverse primer was combined with TRBV1-TRBV30 forward primers in the first two PCR rounds, and each round had around 10 cycles. TCRdb re-derived calls from the multiplex PCR reads in MiXCR, one entry per CDR3 protein. The profile shows about 110,000 distinct CDR3 sequences, roughly three fifths of them singletons. The sample consisted of liver tumor tissue from sampling region 1. Subset here: tumor region T1, superior pole. Receptors originate from an older woman with primary liver carcinoma and hepatitis B virus infection.

The chain joins TRBV9 to TRBJ2-1; TRBD1 is a possible D gene (5 bases). Germline V lookup: CDR1 SGDLS, CDR2 YYNGEE. The CDR3 loop spans 13 amino acids. The V gene lost 3 bases and the J gene lost 7 bases, with 11 bases spanning the gap. In nucleotides, the CDR3 is TGTGCCAGCAGCGATCCCTCAGGGAATGAGCAGTTCTTC. Protein: CASSDPSGNEQFF. The full variable domain, in which reference TRBV9 and TRBJ2-1 provide the parts outside the CDR3, is DSGVTQTPKHLITATGQRVTLRCSPRSGDLSVYWYQQSLDQGLQFLIQYYNGEERAKGNILERFSAQQFPDLHSELNLSSLELGDSALYFCASSDPSGNEQFFGPGTRLTVL.

As to this clonotype: A read error may explain this, as a much larger clone is one base away. This chain connects TRBV6-1 to TRBJ2-3; no firm D call. Germline V CDR1 and CDR2: MNHNS, SASEGT. This CDR3 contains 14 residues. CDR3 in DNA: TGTGCCTGCAGTGAACGGTCTCTAGCAGATACGCAGTATTTT. This codes for CACSERSLADTQYF.